The clone carrying this T cell receptor beta chain was found a few times. The sample comes from a study of T cells after yellow fever vaccination. The CDR3 totals 17 residues. Germline lookup yields CDR1 ENHRY and CDR2 SYGVKD. V was trimmed by 6 bases and J by 1 base, leaving 19 bases between them. The study made its TCR cDNA through 5'RACE template switching. That step introduced a universal primer site along with UMIs. TCRdb independently ran MiXCR on the 5' RACE reads; one entry per CDR3 protein. The sample carries tens of thousands of distinct CDR3 sequences, 13% recorded once. Whole-study findings and limits: Abundant clonotypes from the bulk population could have been carried over as contaminants into FACS-sorted repertoires.

The V and J genes are TRBV10-3 and TRBJ2-1; no clear D gene. The sequence was collected from a man younger than 35 who received the YFV17D yellow fever vaccine. Sequenced here: CD8+ T cells not binding an NS4B(214-222) dextramer, sorted from PBMCs, sampled more than 20 days after the first yellow fever vaccination. In DNA form, the CDR3 reads TGTGCCATCAGGGAAAACCGGGCCGAAGGGTCCTACAATGAGCAGTTCTTC. Protein product: CAIRENRAEGSYNEQFF.